The 24 T cell receptor beta chains given below trace back to one sample, sequenced in a study of shared clonotypes between healthy human individuals. This table comes from immunoSEQ multiplex PCR, and its TCRdb copy is limited to in-frame clones, with some not included. This sample yields fewer than 3 million clones, of which 85% to 95% are seen a single time; approximately 0.41% belongs to the top ten. The sample was naive CD4+ T cells from PBMCs. Indicated subset: CD45RA+ positively selected. Receptor source: a man between 18 and 29 years old in good health. Some clones in this sample may be carry-over from other donors' samples.

This chain joins TRBV18 and TRBJ2-5; perhaps TRBD2 as D (5 bases). The length of the CDR3 is 14 residues. Between the trimmed V and J ends, which lost 1 base and 4 bases, there was a span of 10 bases. Looked up from germline, CDR1 is KGHSH and CDR2 is LQKENI. The CDR3 DNA sequence: TGTGCCAGCTCACCACTCGGGGTTGCAGAGACCCAGTACTTC. This gives the protein CASSPLGVAETQYF.

This clone occurred once. V is TRBV10-3 and J is TRBJ1-2, with 12 bases identical to TRBD1. The germline CDR1 and CDR2 sequences are ENHRY and SYGVKD. V lost 6 bases to trimming and J lost 4 bases; unmatched junction nucleotides: 6. The CDR3 is 15 residues long. In nucleotides, the CDR3 is TGTGCCATCAGCACCGGGACAGGGGGCCTCTATGGCTACACCTTC. Its translation is CAISTGTGGLYGYTF.

This clone showed up just once. This chain uses TRBV15 with TRBJ1-5; D unclear. Germline CDR1 reads LNHNV; CDR2 reads YYDKDF (reference sequence). The germline V and J ends were trimmed by 1 base and 6 bases, with 13 bases remaining between them. The CDR3 covers 15 residues. The CDR3 region has the DNA TGTGCCACCAGCAGAGTCGGCCTATGGGGTCAGCCCCAGCATTTT. This sequence encodes CATSRVGLWGQPQHF.

This rearrangement joins TRBV6-5 to TRBJ2-7, with no clear D. Germline CDR1 and CDR2: MNHEY and SVGAGI. CDR3 length: 11 amino acids. Trimming shortened V by 7 bases and J by 3 bases, and 7 bases separated the two germline ends. The DNA of the CDR3 is TGTGCCAGCACTTTTTACTACGAGCAGTACTTC. It encodes CASTFYYEQYF.

The genes are TRBV9 and TRBJ1-4; D is undetermined. The CDR3 spans 16 residues. Germline CDR1 is SGDLS and CDR2 is YYNGEE. Deletions cut 4 bases from V and 0 bases from J, with 13 bases between. The CDR3 sequence: CASSPHHRATNEKLFF. The CDR3, as DNA: TGTGCCAGCAGCCCCCATCACAGAGCAACTAATGAAAAACTGTTTTTT.

DNA for the CDR3: TGCGCCAGCAGCCAACCCTTTGTTACAGGGGCAGGGGCCCACTATGGCTACACCTTC. Its protein product is CASSQPFVTGAGAHYGYTF. The J gene is TRBJ1-2, the V gene TRBV4-3; 7 bases are shared with TRBD1. CDR3 length: 19 amino acids. V lost 2 bases and J lost 3; bases outside the gene matches: 18. The V gene's germline CDR1 is LGHNA and CDR2 YSLEER.

CDR3 sequence: CAISKLAGGIYEQYF. CDR3 DNA sequence: TGTGCCATCAGTAAATTGGCAGGGGGGATCTACGAGCAGTACTTC. The V call is TRBV10-3, the J call TRBJ2-7, with a tentative D call TRBD1 (7 bases). The V end was cut by 5 bases, the J end by 3 bases, with 17 bases between. The germline V gene encodes CDR1 ENHRY and CDR2 SYGVKD. This CDR3 comprises 15 residues.

The chain employs TRBV27 and TRBJ1-4, with TRBD1 as a possible D gene (6 bases). Trimming stripped 6 bases from V and 4 bases from J, with 12 bases between. This CDR3 is built from 14 residues. Looked up from germline, CDR1 is MNHEY and CDR2 is SMNVEV (reference sequence). This chain's CDR3 is CASSRDNSNEKLFF. The CDR3 coding sequence is TGTGCCAGCAGCCGGGACAATAGTAATGAAAAACTGTTTTTT. Full variable domain (rest looked up from reference TRBV27 and TRBJ1-4): EAQVTQNPRYLITVTGKKLTVTCSQNMNHEYMSWYRQDPGLGLRQIYYSMNVEVTDKGDVPEGYKVSRKEKRNFPLILESPSPNQTSLYFCASSRDNSNEKLFFGSGTQLSVL.

The rearrangement links TRBV28 to TRBJ1-1, with unresolved D. V lost 5 bases, J lost 8 bases, and 12 bases lay in between. The CDR3 spans 12 residues. Germline V lookup: CDR1 MDHEN, CDR2 SYDVKM. Written as DNA, the CDR3 is TGTGCCAGCAGTACGACTCGACGGGAAGCTTTCTTT. Translating gives CASSTTRREAFF.

The chain has TRBV4-3 and TRBJ2-7; no reliable D call. The CDR3 runs to 15 residues. The germline V and J ends were trimmed by 1 base and 0 bases, with 10 bases remaining between them. Germline CDR1 reads LGHNA; CDR2 reads YSLEER. This CDR3 reads CASSQVSGPSYEQYF. The CDR3 bases are TGCGCCAGCAGCCAAGTCTCGGGTCCCTCCTACGAGCAGTACTTC.

This clone was detected a few times. This chain links TRBV15 with TRBJ1-2, with 8 nucleotides matching TRBD1. Germline V gene sequence: CDR1 LNHNV, CDR2 YYDKDF (reference sequence). V shed 1 base and J 8 bases; nucleotides not matched to a gene: 9. CDR3 size: 15 residues. DNA of the CDR3: TGTGCCACCAGCAGAGGGACGACAGGGGCGGGCGGCTACACCTTC. It is translated as CATSRGTTGAGGYTF.

The gene calls are TRBV19 and TRBJ1-2; D perhaps matches TRBD1 (5 bases). The V gene's germline CDR1 is LNHDA and CDR2 SQIVND (reference sequence). The V and J ends lost 5 bases and 3 bases respectively, with 22 bases between them. This CDR3 region has 17 residues. The CDR3 coding sequence is TGTGCCAGTAGTCCGGCGGGGGGAAGGCAGACCTACTATGGCTACACCTTC. Its translation: CASSPAGGRQTYYGYTF.

V usage is TRBV19 and J usage is TRBJ2-2; a possible D gene is TRBD2 (6 bases). V was cut by 3 bases and J by 1 base, with 12 bases left in between. CDR3 length: 16 amino acids. CDR1 LNHDA and CDR2 SQIVND come from the germline V gene (reference sequence). Here the CDR3 DNA reads TGTGCCAGTAGTATTGTGGGGGGTCAGAACACCGGGGAGCTGTTTTTT. It encodes CASSIVGGQNTGELFF. Supplemented by reference TRBV19 and TRBJ2-2, the full variable domain reads DGGITQSPKYLFRKEGQNVTLSCEQNLNHDAMYWYRQDPGQGLRLIYYSQIVNDFQKGDIAEGYSVSREKKESFPLTVTSAQKNPTAFYLCASSIVGGQNTGELFFGEGSRLTVL.

This chain uses TRBV28 with TRBJ2-7, with D possibly being TRBD1 or TRBD2 (5 bases each). The V end was cut by 3 bases, the J end by 6 bases, with 12 bases between. The germline gives CDR1 MDHEN, CDR2 SYDVKM. This CDR3 has 13 amino acids. The CDR3 loop is CASSLPGTGEQYF. CDR3 nucleotide sequence: TGTGCCAGCAGTTTGCCAGGGACGGGCGAGCAGTACTTC. Combining the CDR3 with reference TRBV28 and TRBJ2-7 gives the whole variable domain DVKVTQSSRYLVKRTGEKVFLECVQDMDHENMFWYRQDPGLGLRLIYFSYDVKMKEKGDIPEGYSVSREKKERFSLILESASTNQTSMYLCASSLPGTGEQYFGPGTRLTVT.

This clone was detected only a few times. This chain connects TRBV28 to TRBJ2-2, with 9 bases aligning to TRBD1. The CDR3 consists of 14 residues. V was pared by 4 bases and J by 7 bases, with 4 bases of the junction left unmatched. Germline V gene lookup returns CDR1 MDHEN and CDR2 SYDVKM. CDR3 residues: CASSSTGGGGELFF. CDR3 nucleotide sequence: TGTGCCAGCAGTTCTACAGGGGGCGGCGGGGAGCTGTTTTTT.

This clone has only one observation. The gene calls are TRBV5-1 and TRBJ2-7; D might be TRBD1 or TRBD2, each matching 7 bases. Germline assignment: CDR1 SGHRS and CDR2 YFSETQ. V was cut by 3 bases and J by 4 bases, with 14 bases left in between. This CDR3 region has 14 residues. The CDR3 sequence: CASSWGGGRYEQYF. In DNA form, the CDR3 reads TGCGCCAGCAGCTGGGGAGGGGGCAGGTACGAGCAGTACTTC.

DNA for the CDR3: TGTGCCTGGAGTGTTAGTCGCTCTGGGGCCAACGTCCTGACTTTC. Translated: CAWSVSRSGANVLTF. V usage is TRBV30 and J usage is TRBJ2-6, with D unclear. The CDR3 is 15 amino acids. The germline V and J ends were trimmed by 0 bases and 0 bases, with 6 bases remaining between them. CDR1 is GTSNPN, CDR2 SVGIG, per germline (reference sequence).

For this clone: Different DNA sequences within this sample yield the same CDR3. This sequence joins TRBV28 and TRBJ2-7; no clear D gene. The germline gives CDR1 MDHEN, CDR2 SYDVKM. The CDR3 loop spans 14 amino acids. V lost 5 bases and J 1 base, leaving 12 bases between the germline ends. The CDR3 spells CASSRPGVSYEQYF. The CDR3 DNA reads as TGTGCCAGCAGTCGTCCTGGGGTTTCCTACGAGCAGTACTTC.

The chain couples TRBV28 to TRBJ2-1, with D possibly being TRBD1 (5 bases). This CDR3 is built from 11 residues. Germline V gene lookup returns CDR1 MDHEN and CDR2 SYDVKM. Trimming pared 6 bases from V and 15 bases from J, leaving 15 bases between. The CDR3 bases are TGTGCCAGCAGCTCGGATCGGACACGGTTCTTC. Residues: CASSSDRTRFF.

V usage is TRBV5-6 and J usage is TRBJ2-7; 10 bases map to TRBD2. V was clipped by 4 bases and J by 7 bases; unmatched bases: 23. The CDR3 is made up of 19 amino acids. In germline, CDR1 is SGHDT, CDR2 YYEEEE. DNA for the CDR3: TGTGCCAGCAGCCCCGAACCTAGACCGGGACTAGCGACATTTAGAGAGCAGTACTTC. This codes for CASSPEPRPGLATFREQYF.

This chain joins TRBV4-3 and TRBJ1-2, with 8 positions matching TRBD1. The CDR3 length is 18 residues. V lost 0 bases, J lost 4 bases, and 13 bases stayed unmatched. The germline V gene has CDR1 LGHNA and CDR2 YSLEER. The CDR3 spells CASSQEGQGARSLYGYTF. The CDR3 nucleotides read TGCGCCAGCAGCCAAGAAGGGCAGGGGGCGCGGTCCCTCTATGGCTACACCTTC.

This chain links TRBV6-4 with TRBJ2-5, with D tentatively TRBD2 (5 bases). V was clipped by 1 base and J by 4 bases, with 10 bases between them. The CDR3 has 14 amino acids. Germline loops: CDR1 MRHNA, CDR2 SNTAGT. DNA for the CDR3: TGTGCCAGCAGTGACTTCGGGATAAGAGAGACCCAGTACTTC. As protein: CASSDFGIRETQYF.

The chain combines TRBV2 with TRBJ1-5, with no clear D. This CDR3 is built from 13 residues. V shed 7 bases and J shed 2 bases, with 9 bases lying between them. Germline V gene data show CDR1 as SNHLY and CDR2 as FYNNEI. The CDR3 region has the DNA TGTGCCAGCATCGATGGGCGCAATCAGCCCCAGCATTTT. The encoded protein is CASIDGRNQPQHF. The entire variable domain, with the rest obtained from reference TRBV2 and TRBJ1-5, is as follows: EPEVTQTPSHQVTQMGQEVILRCVPISNHLYFYWYRQILGQKVEFLVSFYNNEISEKSEIFDDQFSVERPDGSNFTLKIRSTKLEDSAMYFCASIDGRNQPQHFGDGTRLSIL.

This rearrangement joins TRBV6-5 to TRBJ2-2; 8 bases are a match to TRBD1. V gave up 5 bases and J gave up 2 bases; unmatched junction bases: 4. There are 15 residues in the CDR3. Germline values: CDR1 MNHEY, CDR2 SVGAGI. The CDR3 nucleotides read TGTGCCAGCAGTACGACAGGGGTAAACACCGGGGAGCTGTTTTTT. Its protein product is CASSTTGVNTGELFF.